These 18 T cell receptor beta chains were sequenced from one sample in a study of blood T cell repertoires in COVID-19. Here immunoSEQ multiplex PCR was the method, and the copy in TCRdb shows in-frame clones only, minus some. The table includes about 32,000 clones, just over 85% detected once. Source material: peripheral blood. The source is an elderly woman with active or convalescent COVID-19.

J is TRBJ2-7 and V is TRBV7-2; 8 bases match TRBD2. This CDR3 contains 16 residues. Trimming cost V 2 bases and J 4 bases; bases outside gene matches: 10. CDR1 is SGHTA and CDR2 is FQGNSA in the germline V gene. The CDR3 DNA sequence: TGTGCCAGCAGCTTAATCGGGGGGGCCTCCCCTTACGAGCAGTACTTC. Residues: CASSLIGGASPYEQYF.

This clone was recorded only once. V is TRBV4-1 and J is TRBJ2-7; weak D call: TRBD2 (6 bases). Germline V gives CDR1 MGHRA, CDR2 YSYEKL. This CDR3 is built from 15 residues. The V and J ends lost 5 bases and 0 bases respectively, with 14 bases between them. CDR3 nucleotide sequence: TGCGCCAGCAGCACCGGGACTGCCGCCTCCTACGAGCAGTACTTC. Its protein product is CASSTGTAASYEQYF.

V usage is TRBV27 and J usage is TRBJ1-1; D may be TRBD1 (6 bases). The germline V gene has CDR1 MNHEY and CDR2 SMNVEV (reference sequence). V was clipped by 6 bases and J by 4 bases, with 12 bases between them. The CDR3 is 13 residues long. CDR3: CASRNRARTEAFF. CDR3 sequence (DNA): TGTGCCAGCAGGAACAGGGCCCGCACTGAAGCTTTCTTT.

J is TRBJ1-2 and V is TRBV12-3 or TRBV12-4; perhaps TRBD1 as D (6 bases). The V end was cut by 5 bases, the J end by 2 bases, with 9 bases between. The CDR3 spans 13 residues. This chain's CDR3 is CASSQDRNYGYTF. The CDR3 nucleotides are TGTGCCAGCAGTCAAGACAGGAACTATGGCTACACCTTC.

This chain links TRBV6-5 with TRBJ1-2, with 9 bases matching TRBD1. The germline V gene has CDR1 MNHEY and CDR2 SVGAGI. Unmatched junction bases numbered 10, after V lost 6 bases and J lost 5 bases. The CDR3 runs 15 residues. In DNA form, the CDR3 reads TGTGCCAGCAGCCGAGAAGGACAGGGGTGGTATGGCTACACCTTC. It encodes CASSREGQGWYGYTF.

The chain carries TRBV15 and TRBJ2-3; no clear D. V gave up 10 bases and J gave up 4 bases, with 15 bases separating them. This CDR3 has 13 amino acids. CDR1 is LNHNV, CDR2 YYDKDF, per germline (reference sequence). The CDR3 sequence: CAIAFSYSDTQYF. The CDR3 nucleotides are TGTGCCATCGCTTTTAGTTATTCAGATACGCAGTATTTT.

This clone was detected a few times. CDR3 protein: CASSHPQTGRNEQFF. Here the CDR3 DNA reads TGCGCCAGCAGTCATCCTCAGACAGGGAGGAATGAGCAGTTCTTC. The rearrangement uses TRBV23-1 and TRBJ2-1; a possible D gene is TRBD1 (7 bases). TRBV23-1 is labeled an ORF, and its function is uncertain. The CDR3 is 15 residues long. The V end was cut by 3 bases, the J end by 7 bases, with 16 bases between.

The chain combines TRBV19 with TRBJ2-7; TRBD2 aligns across 8 bases. Looked up from germline, CDR1 is LNHDA and CDR2 is SQIVND (reference sequence). V trimming: 0 bases; J trimming: 0 bases; junction bases outside the gene matches: 1. The CDR3 consists of 15 residues. The CDR3 DNA sequence: TGTGCCAGTAGTATAGAGGCGGGAGGCTCCTACGAGCAGTACTTC. Its protein is CASSIEAGGSYEQYF.

J is TRBJ2-1 and V is TRBV7-3; 9 nucleotides line up with TRBD2. V lost 1 base, J lost 8 bases, and 6 bases stayed unmatched. Germline CDR1 SGHTA, CDR2 FQGTGA. The CDR3 runs 15 residues. The CDR3 is CASSLIGLATDEQFF. Here the CDR3 DNA reads TGTGCCAGCAGCTTAATTGGACTAGCGACCGATGAGCAGTTCTTC.

CDR3 sequence: CASSQDPTGYTEAFF. The CDR3 DNA is TGTGCCAGCAGCCAGGACCCGACAGGGTACACTGAAGCTTTCTTT. This chain joins TRBV5-6 and TRBJ1-1; 7 bases line up with TRBD1. Per germline, CDR1 SGHDT and CDR2 YYEEEE. V lost 4 bases, J lost 3 bases, and 9 bases stayed unmatched. This CDR3 has 15 residues.

This clone was detected a few times. The chain recombines TRBV6-1 with TRBJ2-7, with a possible D match to TRBD1 (5 bases). V dropped 2 bases and J dropped 2 bases, with 13 bases sitting between them. In germline, CDR1 is MNHNS, CDR2 SASEGT. This CDR3 spans 15 amino acids. CDR3 in amino acids: CASSEYWQGPYEQYF. The CDR3 nucleotides are TGTGCCAGCAGTGAATATTGGCAGGGCCCCTACGAGCAGTACTTC.

This clone was recorded a few times. This rearrangement joins TRBV12-3 or TRBV12-4 to TRBJ1-2; 7 positions match TRBD1. V lost 4 bases and J lost 5; bases outside the gene matches: 4. The CDR3 is 13 residues long. CDR3 nucleotide sequence: TGTGCCAGCAGTTGGGGGGACAGATATGGCTACACCTTC. Its protein product is CASSWGDRYGYTF.

The chain employs TRBV6-1 and TRBJ1-2, with D possibly being TRBD1 (5 bases). Trimming stripped 2 bases from V and 6 bases from J, with 16 bases between. Germline CDR1 is MNHNS and CDR2 is SASEGT. The CDR3 totals 15 residues. The CDR3 is CASSERAGPINGYTF. CDR3 nucleotides: TGTGCCAGCAGTGAACGGGCAGGGCCCATCAATGGCTACACCTTC.

This sequence joins TRBV27 and TRBJ2-7, with a weak D call TRBD2 (6 bases). Trimming pared 4 bases from V and 2 bases from J, leaving 15 bases between. The CDR3 totals 15 residues. Germline CDR1 is MNHEY and CDR2 is SMNVEV (reference sequence). The CDR3 region has the DNA TGTGCCAGCAGTTCTCGACTAGGAGGGGCCTACGAGCAGTACTTC. The encoded protein is CASSSRLGGAYEQYF.

CDR3 coding DNA: TGTGCCAGCAGCTTAGGCAGGGGGCTGTCCTACGAGCAGTACTTC. As protein: CASSLGRGLSYEQYF. The chain joins TRBV7-2 to TRBJ2-7; 8 nucleotides match TRBD1. J lost 1 base, V lost 1 base, and 3 bases had no gene match. The germline CDR1 and CDR2 sequences are SGHTA and FQGNSA. The CDR3 loop spans 15 amino acids.

This chain uses TRBV2 with TRBJ1-1; 8 nucleotides agree with TRBD1. CDR3 length equals 18 residues. V dropped 6 bases and J dropped 3; count of bases not matched to a gene: 18. The germline gives CDR1 SNHLY, CDR2 FYNNEI. The DNA of the CDR3 is TGTGCCAGCAGGCCTGGACAGGGAAATAGAGATCGGTACACTGAAGCTTTCTTT. Its translation is CASRPGQGNRDRYTEAFF.

V and J are TRBV5-4 and TRBJ1-3, with TRBD1 matching 7 bases. The CDR3 contains 14 residues. The germline V gene has CDR1 SGHNT and CDR2 YYREEE (reference sequence). Germline trimming cut 3 bases from V and 8 bases from J; bases unmatched to any gene: 8. The CDR3, as DNA: TGTGCCAGCAGCTCGAAGACAGGGCTGGACACCATATATTTT. Translated, it gives CASSSKTGLDTIYF.

The chain has TRBV7-8 and TRBJ1-5, with 7 bases aligning to TRBD1. Germline CDR1 and CDR2: SGHVS and FQNEAQ. The CDR3 covers 15 residues. Trimming removed 4 bases from V and 0 bases from J; junction bases left unmatched: 3. Written as DNA, the CDR3 is TGTGCCAGCAGCTGGGACAGTTATAGCAATCAGCCCCAGCATTTT. The encoded protein is CASSWDSYSNQPQHF.